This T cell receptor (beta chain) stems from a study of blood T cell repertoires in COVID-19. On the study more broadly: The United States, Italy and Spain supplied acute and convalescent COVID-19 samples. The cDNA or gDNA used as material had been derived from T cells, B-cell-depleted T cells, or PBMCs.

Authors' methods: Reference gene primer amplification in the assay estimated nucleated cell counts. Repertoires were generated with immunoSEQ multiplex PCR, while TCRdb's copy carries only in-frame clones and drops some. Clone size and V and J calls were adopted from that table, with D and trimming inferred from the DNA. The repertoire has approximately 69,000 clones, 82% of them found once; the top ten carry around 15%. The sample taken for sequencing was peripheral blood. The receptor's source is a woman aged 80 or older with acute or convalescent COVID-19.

In nucleotides, the CDR3 is TGTGCCAGCAGTCCAGGTTTCTCTCCCGGAAACACCATATATTTT. This translates into CASSPGFSPGNTIYF. This chain joins TRBV6-6 and TRBJ1-3; D is unclear. The V end was cut by 5 bases, the J end by 4 bases, with 15 bases between. This CDR3 is 15 amino acids long. The germline V gene has CDR1 MNHNY and CDR2 SVGAGI (reference sequence).